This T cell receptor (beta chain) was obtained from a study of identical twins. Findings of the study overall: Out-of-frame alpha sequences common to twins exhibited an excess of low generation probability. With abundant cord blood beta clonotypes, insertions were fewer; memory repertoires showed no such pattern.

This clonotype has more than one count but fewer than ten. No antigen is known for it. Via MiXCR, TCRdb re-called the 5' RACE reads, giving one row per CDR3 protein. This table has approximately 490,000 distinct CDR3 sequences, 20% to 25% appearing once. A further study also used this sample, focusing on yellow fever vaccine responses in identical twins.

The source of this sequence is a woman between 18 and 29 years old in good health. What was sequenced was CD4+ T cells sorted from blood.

In nucleotides, the CDR3 is TGTGCCACCAGCAGAGGAATTGGTGAGCAGTTCTTC. Its translation: CATSRGIGEQFF. The V gene is TRBV15, the J gene TRBJ2-1, with D unclear. V lost 1 base, J lost 9 bases, and 7 bases lay in between. This CDR3 contains 12 residues. In germline, CDR1 is LNHNV, CDR2 YYDKDF (reference sequence).